The sequence of this T cell receptor beta chain was determined in a study of cytomegalovirus exposure and HLA in healthy donors. V gave up 4 bases and J gave up 8 bases, with 21 bases separating them. The length of the CDR3 is 15 residues. CDR1 is SGDLS, CDR2 YYNGEE, per germline. In regard to this clone: Its target is not known.

Study-wide points: About 90% or about 30% of the time was how often most TCR beta V segments were productive, according to an earlier analysis. As a later analysis revealed, most CMV-associated TCR beta chains appeared HLA-restricted.

Amplification used 60 Vbeta primers and 13 Jbeta primers. Per the study methods: About 11 million of 75 million to 85 million unique TCR beta chains were shared, per a later count. Sequencing used immunoSEQ multiplex PCR; TCRdb keeps in-frame clones, though not all of them. V and J calls and clone size are as listed in that table; D and trimming were resolved from the DNA. The sample consists of 76,000 or so clones, 78% of them appearing once. The TCR comes from a woman aged 35 to 49 in good health and CMV-seropositive. Sequenced sample: PBMCs. The V and J genes are TRBV9 and TRBJ1-2; tentatively, D is TRBD1 (5 bases). CDR3 nucleotide sequence: TGTGCCAGCAGCCCCCCCCACGGGAGGGGTCGGGGCTACACCTTC. Protein: CASSPPHGRGRGYTF.